This T cell receptor (beta chain) was found in a study of tumor-infiltrating lymphocytes in primary liver carcinoma. TCR beta cDNA was made from around 520 ng total RNA with a constant-region primer. Three rounds of nested multiplex PCR with slightly modified ARM-PCR produced TCR beta libraries. The first two PCR rounds, around 10 cycles each, used TRBV1-TRBV30 forward primers and a C-beta reverse primer. MiXCR, applied by TCRdb to the multiplex PCR reads, yields one record per CDR3 protein. The repertoire consists of about 50,000 distinct CDR3 sequences, with about 80% occurring once and the leading ten covering 24%. The germline V gene has CDR1 MGHRA and CDR2 YSYEKL. The CDR3 is 15 amino acids. Comments on this clonotype: One end of the junction varies from germline; a read error may be responsible.

The study co-extracted DNA and RNA from approximately 20-30 mg of unsorted bulk tissue. The J gene is TRBJ2-1, the V gene TRBV4-1; D gene ambiguous. Sequencing was performed on liver tumor tissue from sampling region 5. This sample's subset: tumor region T5, tumor centre. This clonotype was obtained from a man between 35 and 55 years old with primary liver carcinoma and hepatitis B virus infection. This chain's CDR3 is CASSQEGISYNEQFF. The CDR3 coding sequence is TGCGCCAGCAGCCAAGAAGGAATATCCTACAATGAGCAGTTCTTT.